This passage covers 3 T cell receptor beta chains from one sample sequenced in a study of Ad26.COV2.S vaccination and SARS-CoV-2 variants. TCRdb keeps only in-frame clones here, not all; method: immunoSEQ multiplex PCR. The table lists approximately 480,000 clones, around 85% of them singletons. Sample treatment: around 19 received Ad26.COV2.S at low or high dose, single or two shots; several received placebo; per-sample allocation not given. Sampling was performed 63 days after the first vaccine or placebo injection. This specimen consisted of peripheral blood, obtained in a trial of Ad26.COV2.S vaccine versus placebo. The receptors originated from a person aged 18-65 years who received the Ad26.COV2.S COVID-19 vaccine or a placebo.

This chain uses TRBV12-3 or TRBV12-4 with TRBJ2-7; 7 positions agree with TRBD1. The ends lost 3 bases at V and 2 bases at J; junction bases unmatched: 1. The CDR3 covers 13 residues. The CDR3 protein is CASSFTGAYEQYF. CDR3 in DNA: TGTGCCAGCAGTTTTACAGGGGCCTACGAGCAGTACTTC.

This chain connects TRBV6-6 to TRBJ1-1; TRBD1 matches at 7 bases. The CDR3 loop spans 13 amino acids. Germline V gives CDR1 MNHNY, CDR2 SVGAGI (reference sequence). The V gene end was trimmed by 6 bases and the J gene end by 7 bases; junction bases not matched to a gene: 8. The DNA for the CDR3 is TGTGCCAGCAGATGGCAGGGGGAGGTTGAAGCTTTCTTT. Translated: CASRWQGEVEAFF.

The chain joins TRBV18 to TRBJ2-1; D ambiguous. Germline lookup yields CDR1 KGHSH and CDR2 LQKENI. The CDR3 runs 16 residues. V was clipped by 3 bases and J by 0 bases, with 12 bases between them. The CDR3 sequence is CASSPGAYRSYNEQFF. DNA for the CDR3: TGTGCCAGCTCACCCGGAGCGTACCGCTCCTACAATGAGCAGTTCTTC.